Shown below are 5 T cell receptor beta chains from a single sample sequenced in a study of shared clonotypes between healthy human individuals. Produced via immunoSEQ multiplex PCR; TCRdb's table is partial and in-frame only. The sample contains roughly 500,000 clones, about 85% of which appear only once. Material for sequencing was PBMCs. These receptors were obtained from a woman aged 40-49 years in good health. Some clones in this sample may be carry-over from other donors' samples.

This clone was detected only once. This likely came from a read error, as a far larger clone is one base away. The chain uses TRBV6-6 and TRBJ2-7; 8 nucleotides match TRBD1. Germline loops: CDR1 MNHNY, CDR2 SVGAGI (reference sequence). The CDR3 has 14 amino acids. Unmatched junction bases numbered 2, after V lost 0 bases and J lost 4 bases. The CDR3 loop is CASSYSQGAYEQYF. In nucleotides, the CDR3 is TGTGCCAGCAGTTACTCGCAGGGGGCTTACGAGCAGTACTTC.

This clone is labeled medium-sized. This chain links TRBV18 with TRBJ2-1, with a weak D call TRBD2 (6 bases). Looked up from germline, CDR1 is KGHSH and CDR2 is LQKENI. Trimming left V 8 bases short and J 1 base short, with 18 bases between. The CDR3 covers 16 residues. CDR3 DNA sequence: TGTGCCAGCCGGATCGGGGGAGCGGAATCCTACAATGAGCAGTTCTTC. This encodes CASRIGGAESYNEQFF.

This clone occurred once. The chain uses TRBV5-1 and TRBJ1-1; 8 bases map to TRBD1. Looked up from germline, CDR1 is SGHRS and CDR2 is YFSETQ. Trimming at V came to 5 bases and at J to 6 bases, leaving 9 bases not matched to a gene. The CDR3 loop spans 14 amino acids. The CDR3 coding sequence is TGCGCCAGCAGAGAACTACAGGGGGAAGCTGAAGCTTTCTTT. Translated, it gives CASRELQGEAEAFF. Full variable domain (rest looked up from reference TRBV5-1 and TRBJ1-1): KAGVTQTPRYLIKTRGQQVTLSCSPISGHRSVSWYQQTPGQGLQFLFEYFSETQRNKGNFPGRFSGRQFSNSRSEMNVSTLELGDSALYLCASRELQGEAEAFFGQGTRLTVV.

V gene TRBV6-5 combines with J gene TRBJ2-5; 10 nucleotides line up with TRBD1. CDR3 size: 13 residues. Germline CDR1 and CDR2: MNHEY and SVGAGI. The junction had 1 base not matched to a gene; V was cut back by 6 bases and J by 3 bases. Here the CDR3 DNA reads TGTGCCAGCAGGGGACAGGGGAAAGAGACCCAGTACTTC. It codes for CASRGQGKETQYF.

The rearrangement uses TRBV9 and TRBJ2-1, with 7 bases identical to TRBD2. CDR1 SGDLS and CDR2 YYNGEE come from the germline V gene. This CDR3 has 15 residues. Trimming removed 0 bases from V and 8 bases from J; junction bases left unmatched: 8. DNA for the CDR3: TGTGCCAGCAGCGTAGGTGGCGGGAGTTGGTATGAGCAGTTCTTC. Translating gives CASSVGGGSWYEQFF.